This TCR beta chain was identified in a study of shared clonotypes between healthy human individuals (dated by TCRdb to about 2020). Regarding the study in general: Three men and a couple of women, aged 18 to 49 years, made up the cohort. To increase sequencing depth and limit assay-specific biases, different laboratories used diverse techniques to prepare libraries and sequence TCR repertoires. To estimate repertoire size and how much clonotypes are shared between individuals, the study performed deep sequencing of blood TCR repertoires from a few healthy adults. Per donor, three plates each were used for CD4 naive and CD4 memory, two for CD8 naive, and one for CD8 memory. Between about 0.9 and 8.9 billion PBMCs per donor were obtained by leukapheresis.

For the CD8 naive samples, CD45RO-negative cells were positively selected for CCR7, yielding a CD45RA+CCR7+ population from which TemRA cells were excluded. The donors were healthy, HIV-negative adults who had no recently reported acute infections or vaccinations. Only Caucasian adults living in Nashville, Tennessee, USA were represented among the donors. Blood was obtained by leukapheresis, after which PBMCs were separated by Ficoll-Histopaque density gradient centrifugation and cryopreserved in liquid nitrogen vapor phase. Analytical flow cytometry was used to check the purity and quantity of every magnetically sorted T cell population. Genomic DNA was isolated from each sorted fraction and quantified by UV absorbance on a Nanodrop 2000c. TCR CDR3 regions were amplified from genomic DNA by multiplex PCR using the deep immunoSEQ assay. Genomic DNA extracted from each cell subset was distributed evenly over all wells of several immunoSEQ 96-well plates, and each plate served as one replicate. Each replicate PCR for sorted subsets received roughly 0.2 ug genomic DNA, equal to some 32,000 T cell genomes. Purified libraries were measured with a Qubit 3.0 fluorometer, size-checked on a Bioanalyzer 2100, and measured again with the KAPA Library Quantification kit. Every immunoSEQ 96-well plate was sequenced on a separate single-read 150-cycle Illumina NextSeq 550 flow cell. The published analysis was carried out like this. Because the immunoSEQ output included only junctional sequences and no quality scores, the filtering could not be the same as the filtering used for full-length reads. To assign V/J genes and CDR3, sequences were annotated against IMGT germline references using PyIR, a Python wrapper for IgBLAST v1.9. Any read was removed if the V/J assignment was weak (E-value above 1e-6), the CDR3 was missing, or the read contained stop codons, out-of-frame junctions, or ambiguous translated residues. V3J clonotypes were defined as sequences sharing the same inferred V gene, J gene, and CDR3 amino acid sequence. To compute the percentage overlap between repertoires, the number of shared unique clonotypes was divided by the size of the smaller repertoire. Repertoire richness was assessed with RTK rarefaction, the Chao1 estimator, and Recon v2.1 estimates of unobserved clonotypes. OLGA was used to compute generation probabilities for all TCRbeta clonotypes that the gDNA method yielded from several donors. The table was pulled from immuneACCESS by TCRdb, which kept in-frame rearrangements only. Such tables lose some clones; where checked, under half of the loss comes from unresolved V genes, and the rest has no known cause. For V, J and clone size, that table is used; D and trimming come from the DNA. This sample holds 500,000 to 700,000 clones; around 96% were observed only once. The ten largest clonotypes hold 0.11% of the sample.

What the study reported, not specific to this receptor: The genetic and exposure-history diversity represented was limited by the small number of donors. Rarefaction of sorted-subset datasets indicated incomplete sequencing despite the large sequencing depth. Based on pairwise subsampling, the degree of clonotype sharing among donors was expected to be affected by sequencing depth. Clonotypes shared by all four sorted-subset donors showed higher generation probabilities than non-shared clonotypes. Sampling was restricted to blood, and TCR repertoires in tissue are likely to differ from TCR repertoires in blood. About 5% of naive CD4, roughly 3.5% of naive CD8, around 2.3% of memory CD4, and 0.4% of memory CD8 clonotypes were shared across several donors. Estimated clonotype richness was generally larger for naive than for memory subsets.

In regard to this clone: Its recognized antigen is unknown. Within one base of it there is no much larger clone, and no base qualities were kept.

The CDR3 measures 12 amino acids from cysteine to phenylalanine. Only CDR3 DNA remains: 36 bases, in frame from the first base. The germline ends are 6 bases apart after V is trimmed by 7 bases and J by 3 bases. Based on the germline V gene, the CDR1 and CDR2 sequences are MNHNS and SASEGT. The chain uses TRBV6-1 and TRBJ2-2; no confident D gene assignment can be made. This TCR derives from a woman aged 30 to 39 in good health. Sequenced material: naive CD8+ T cells sorted from blood. What the cell subset or site label conveys for this sample: CD45RA+CCR7+. The sequenced DNA: TGTGCCAGCACCCCCCACACCGGGGAGCTGTTTTTT. It encodes CASTPHTGELFF.